The source of this T cell receptor (beta chain) is a study of alternative splicing in chronic myeloid leukemia remission (dated by TCRdb to about 2020). Regarding the study in general: Remission specimens from the trials were collected at major or complete molecular response, at 12 or 24 months of TKI therapy. RNA sequencing was used to profile peripheral blood obtained from chronic-phase CML patients at diagnosis and at remission, and the resulting profiles were compared with those of healthy donors. The RESIST (imatinib), ENESTxtnd (nilotinib) and PINNACLE (nilotinib plus pegylated interferon) trials supplied ten or so diagnostic specimens along with matched remission specimens. Median ages were about 54 years at diagnosis, 56 at remission and less than 40 for healthy controls. For the trials, the diagnostic specimens consisted of total leukocytes from peripheral blood that had been collected in EDTA. The French Persistem study supplied nine CML samples, of which seven were diagnostic and two were matched remission samples. Female/male counts were 11/5 for diagnosis samples, 8/3 for remission samples and 2/4 for controls. Total RNA was extracted with Trizol from peripheral blood mononuclear cells of diagnosis, remission and control samples.

Library preparation employed bulk RNA-seq. The TruSeq Stranded RNA sample prep kit was used to generate libraries of poly-A-enriched mRNA from an input of about 1 ug total RNA. Paired-end sequencing was carried out on a HiSeq 2500, and each sample was sequenced in triplicate. RNA-seq read length was 125 nucleotides per mate. On the study's bioinformatics: Reads were trimmed and aligned to hg38 using STAR v2.7, and quality control was done with FASTQC, RSeQC and multiqc. Salmon 0.14.1 was used to quantify gene expression levels as transcripts per million (TPM). Principal component analysis suggested that transcriptomic profiles were not driven by trial, library batch, sequencing batch, treatment regimen or sex. The reads went through TCRdb reprocessing, and each CDR3 protein sequence gets one entry with no DNA. The V and J calls were determined by TCRdb, not by the authors. The sample table contains more than 300 distinct CDR3 sequences; only one count was recorded for approximately 90% of them. The top ten hold roughly a fifth of the sample.

From its cysteine to its phenylalanine, the CDR3 spans 15 amino acids. No DNA is recorded. The germline V gene sets CDR1 to MNHNS and CDR2 to SASEGT. Comments on this clonotype: It lacks a known antigen.

Overall study outcomes, separate from this receptor: Blood cell composition varied strongly between timepoints, moving from enrichment of myeloid progenitors at diagnosis to enrichment of mature lymphoid cells at remission. At remission, blood cell composition was reshaped to resemble that of the lymphoid cell-enriched normal controls.

The time point tag for this specimen amounts to: major or complete molecular response after front-line TKI therapy. Sixteen CML patients made up the patient cohort, and matched post-remission samples were obtained for some of these patients. The sample consisted of PBMCs or total blood leukocytes (not recorded which), taken during remission. In this chain, TRBV6-1 is recombined with TRBJ2-3; TCRdb indicates TRBD2, and absent DNA this call remains unverified. This TCR came from an adult with chronic myeloid leukemia. The CDR3 here reads CASSEGVGITDTQYF.